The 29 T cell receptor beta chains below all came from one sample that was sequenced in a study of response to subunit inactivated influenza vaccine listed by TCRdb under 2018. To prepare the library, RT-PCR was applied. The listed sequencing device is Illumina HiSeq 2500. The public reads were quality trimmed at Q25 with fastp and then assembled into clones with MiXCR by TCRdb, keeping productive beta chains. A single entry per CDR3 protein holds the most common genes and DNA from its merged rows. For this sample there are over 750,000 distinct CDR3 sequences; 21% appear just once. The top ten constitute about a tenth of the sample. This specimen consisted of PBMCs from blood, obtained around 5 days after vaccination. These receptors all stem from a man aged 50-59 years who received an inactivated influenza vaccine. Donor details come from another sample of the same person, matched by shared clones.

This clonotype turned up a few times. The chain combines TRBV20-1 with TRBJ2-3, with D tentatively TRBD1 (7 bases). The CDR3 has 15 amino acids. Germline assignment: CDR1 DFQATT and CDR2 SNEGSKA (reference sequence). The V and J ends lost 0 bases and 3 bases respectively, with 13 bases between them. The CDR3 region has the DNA TGCAGTGCTAGAGATGCCAGGGGGGTGACAGATACGCAGTATTTT. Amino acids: CSARDARGVTDTQYF.

CDR3 protein: CASSYPRGGGRPETQYF. CDR3 nucleotides: TGTGCCAGCAGCTATCCTCGGGGTGGGGGCCGCCCGGAGACCCAGTACTTC. The rearrangement joins TRBV6-5 to TRBJ2-5; perhaps TRBD1 as D (6 bases). Germline assignment: CDR1 MNHEY and CDR2 SVGAGI. The CDR3 consists of 17 residues. Trimming shortened V by 6 bases and J by 5 bases, and 25 bases separated the two germline ends.

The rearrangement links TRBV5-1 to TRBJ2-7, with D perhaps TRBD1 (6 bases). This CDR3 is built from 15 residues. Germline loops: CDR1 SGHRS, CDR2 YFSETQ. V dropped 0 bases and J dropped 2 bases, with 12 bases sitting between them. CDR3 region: CASSLVGGDAYEQYF. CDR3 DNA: TGCGCCAGCAGCTTGGTTGGGGGCGATGCCTACGAGCAGTACTTC. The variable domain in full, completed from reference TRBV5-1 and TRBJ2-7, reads KAGVTQTPRYLIKTRGQQVTLSCSPISGHRSVSWYQQTPGQGLQFLFEYFSETQRNKGNFPGRFSGRQFSNSRSEMNVSTLELGDSALYLCASSLVGGDAYEQYFGPGTRLTVT.

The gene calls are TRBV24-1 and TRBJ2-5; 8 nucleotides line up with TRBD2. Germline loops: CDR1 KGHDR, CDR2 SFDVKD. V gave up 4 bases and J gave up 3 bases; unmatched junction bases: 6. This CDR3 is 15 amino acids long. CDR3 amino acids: CATSDPGLGKETQYF. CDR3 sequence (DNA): TGTGCCACCAGTGACCCGGGACTAGGGAAAGAGACCCAGTACTTC.

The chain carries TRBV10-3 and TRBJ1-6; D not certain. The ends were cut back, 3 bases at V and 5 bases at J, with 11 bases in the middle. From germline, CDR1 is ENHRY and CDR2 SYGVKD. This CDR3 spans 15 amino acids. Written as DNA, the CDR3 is TGTGCCATCAGTGACCTGACTACAAATAATTCACCCCTCCACTTT. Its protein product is CAISDLTTNNSPLHF.

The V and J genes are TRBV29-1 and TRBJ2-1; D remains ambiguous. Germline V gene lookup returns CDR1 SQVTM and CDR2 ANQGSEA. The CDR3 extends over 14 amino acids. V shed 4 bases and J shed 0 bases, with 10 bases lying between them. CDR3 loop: CSVVFRSSYNEQFF. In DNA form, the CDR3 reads TGCAGCGTTGTTTTCAGGAGCTCCTACAATGAGCAGTTCTTC.

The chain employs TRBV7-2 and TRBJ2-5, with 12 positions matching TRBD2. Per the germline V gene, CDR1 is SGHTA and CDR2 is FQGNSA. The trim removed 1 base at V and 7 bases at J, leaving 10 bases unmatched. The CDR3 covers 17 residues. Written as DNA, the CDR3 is TGTGCCAGCAGCTTAGTCAATCTAGCGGGGGGGCCGGGGACCCAGTACTTC. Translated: CASSLVNLAGGPGTQYF.

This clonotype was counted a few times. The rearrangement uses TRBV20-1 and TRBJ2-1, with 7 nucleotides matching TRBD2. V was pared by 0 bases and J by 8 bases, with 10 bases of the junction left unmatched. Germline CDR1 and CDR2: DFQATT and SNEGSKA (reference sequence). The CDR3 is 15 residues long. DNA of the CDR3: TGCAGTGCTAGAGATGCCGTGGGGGGGAGGGATGAGCAGTTCTTC. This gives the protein CSARDAVGGRDEQFF.

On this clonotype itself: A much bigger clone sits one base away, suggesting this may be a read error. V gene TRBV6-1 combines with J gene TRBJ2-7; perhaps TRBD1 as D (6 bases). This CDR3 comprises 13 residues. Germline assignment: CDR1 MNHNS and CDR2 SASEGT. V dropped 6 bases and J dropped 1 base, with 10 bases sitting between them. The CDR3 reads CASSGQRSYEQYF. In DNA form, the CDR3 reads TGTGCCAGCAGCGGACAGAGATCCTACGAGCAGTACTTC.

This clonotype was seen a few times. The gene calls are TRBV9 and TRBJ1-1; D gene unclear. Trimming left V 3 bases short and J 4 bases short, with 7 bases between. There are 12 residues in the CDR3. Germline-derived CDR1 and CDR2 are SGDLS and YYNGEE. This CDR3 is CASSGWGTEAFF. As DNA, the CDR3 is TGTGCCAGCAGCGGATGGGGCACTGAAGCTTTCTTT.

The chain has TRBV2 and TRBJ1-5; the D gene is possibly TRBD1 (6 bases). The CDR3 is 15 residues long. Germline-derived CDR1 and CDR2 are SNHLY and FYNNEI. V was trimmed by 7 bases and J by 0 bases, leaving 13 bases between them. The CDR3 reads CASTGEGDSNQPQHF. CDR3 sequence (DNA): TGTGCCAGCACGGGAGAGGGGGATAGCAATCAGCCCCAGCATTTT. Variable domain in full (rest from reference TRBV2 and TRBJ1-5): EPEVTQTPSHQVTQMGQEVILRCVPISNHLYFYWYRQILGQKVEFLVSFYNNEISEKSEIFDDQFSVERPDGSNFTLKIRSTKLEDSAMYFCASTGEGDSNQPQHFGDGTRLSIL.

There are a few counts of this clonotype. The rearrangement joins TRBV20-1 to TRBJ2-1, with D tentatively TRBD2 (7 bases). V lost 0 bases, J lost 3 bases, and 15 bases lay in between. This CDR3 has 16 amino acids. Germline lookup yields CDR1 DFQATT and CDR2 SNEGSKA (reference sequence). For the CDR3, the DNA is TGCAGTGCTAGAGATAGACAGGTAGCGGGCTACAATGAGCAGTTCTTC. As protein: CSARDRQVAGYNEQFF.

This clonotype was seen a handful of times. The CDR3 sequence: CASSPRLAGGLRGNEQFF. The DNA of the CDR3 is TGTGCCAGCAGCCCCCGACTAGCGGGAGGTTTGAGGGGCAATGAGCAGTTCTTC. J is TRBJ2-1 and V is TRBV11-1, with 13 bases lining up with TRBD2. The V and J ends lost 5 bases and 6 bases, in that order; junction bases with no gene match: 13. The length of the CDR3 is 18 residues. In germline, CDR1 is SGHAT, CDR2 FQDESV (reference sequence).

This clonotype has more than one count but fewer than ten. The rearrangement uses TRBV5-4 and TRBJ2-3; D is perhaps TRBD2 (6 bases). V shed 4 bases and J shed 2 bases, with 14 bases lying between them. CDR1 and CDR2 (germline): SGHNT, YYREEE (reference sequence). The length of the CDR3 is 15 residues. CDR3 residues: CASSPGLSTTDTQYF. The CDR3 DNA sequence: TGTGCCAGCAGCCCGGGACTCTCTACCACAGATACGCAGTATTTT.

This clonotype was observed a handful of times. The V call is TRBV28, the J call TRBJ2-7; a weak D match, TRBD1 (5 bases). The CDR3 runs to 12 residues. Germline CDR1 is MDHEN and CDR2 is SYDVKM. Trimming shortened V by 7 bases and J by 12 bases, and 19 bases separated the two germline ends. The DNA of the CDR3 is TGTGCCAGCACCACCCGGGTGGCAGGGCTGTACTTC. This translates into CASTTRVAGLYF.

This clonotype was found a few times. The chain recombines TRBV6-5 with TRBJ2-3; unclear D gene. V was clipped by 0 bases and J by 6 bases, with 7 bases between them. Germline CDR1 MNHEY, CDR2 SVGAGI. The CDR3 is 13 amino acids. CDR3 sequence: CASSYSPGDTQYF. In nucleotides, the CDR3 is TGTGCCAGCAGTTACTCCCCAGGCGATACGCAGTATTTT.

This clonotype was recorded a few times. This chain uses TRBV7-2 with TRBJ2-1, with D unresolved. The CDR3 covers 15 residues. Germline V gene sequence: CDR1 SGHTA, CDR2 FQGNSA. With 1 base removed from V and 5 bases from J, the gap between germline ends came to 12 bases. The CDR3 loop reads CASSLVGSLNNEQFF. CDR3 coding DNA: TGTGCCAGCAGCTTAGTCGGTTCGCTAAACAATGAGCAGTTCTTC. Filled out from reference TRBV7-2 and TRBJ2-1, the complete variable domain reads GAGVSQSPSNKVTEKGKDVELRCDPISGHTALYWYRQSLGQGLEFLIYFQGNSAPDKSGLPSDRFSAERTGGSVSTLTIQRTQQEDSAVYLCASSLVGSLNNEQFFGPGTRLTVL.

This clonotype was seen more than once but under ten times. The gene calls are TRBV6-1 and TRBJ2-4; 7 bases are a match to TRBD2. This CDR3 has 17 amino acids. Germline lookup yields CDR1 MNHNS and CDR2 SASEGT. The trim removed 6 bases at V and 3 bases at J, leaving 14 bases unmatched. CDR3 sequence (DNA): TGTGCCAGCAGCCCGAGGAAGCGGGGTTATGACAAAAACATTCAGTACTTC. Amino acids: CASSPRKRGYDKNIQYF.

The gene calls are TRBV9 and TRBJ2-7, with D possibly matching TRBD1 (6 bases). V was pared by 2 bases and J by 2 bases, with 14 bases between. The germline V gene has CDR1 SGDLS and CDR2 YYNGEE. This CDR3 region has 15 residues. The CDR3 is CASSVGQTPAYEQYF. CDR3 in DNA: TGTGCCAGCAGCGTCGGACAGACGCCAGCCTACGAGCAGTACTTC.

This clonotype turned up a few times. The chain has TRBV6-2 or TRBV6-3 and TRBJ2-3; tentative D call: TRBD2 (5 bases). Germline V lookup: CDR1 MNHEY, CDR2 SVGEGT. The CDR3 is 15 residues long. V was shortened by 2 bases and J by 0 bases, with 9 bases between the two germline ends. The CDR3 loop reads CASSYEAGSTDTQYF. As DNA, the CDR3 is TGTGCCAGCAGTTACGAGGCGGGTAGCACAGATACGCAGTATTTT.

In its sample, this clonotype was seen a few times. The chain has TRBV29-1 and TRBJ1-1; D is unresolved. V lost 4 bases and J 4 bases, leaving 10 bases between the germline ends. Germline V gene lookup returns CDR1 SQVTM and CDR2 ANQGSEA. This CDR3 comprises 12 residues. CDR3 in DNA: TGCAGCGTTGTCTACAGACCCACTGAAGCTTTCTTT. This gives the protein CSVVYRPTEAFF.

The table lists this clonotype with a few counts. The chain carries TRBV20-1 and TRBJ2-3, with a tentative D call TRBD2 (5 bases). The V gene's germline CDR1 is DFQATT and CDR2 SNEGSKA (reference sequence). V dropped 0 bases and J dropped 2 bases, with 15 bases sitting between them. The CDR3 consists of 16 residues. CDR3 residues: CSARDYLAANTDTQYF. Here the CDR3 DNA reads TGCAGTGCTAGAGATTATCTAGCAGCGAACACAGATACGCAGTATTTT.

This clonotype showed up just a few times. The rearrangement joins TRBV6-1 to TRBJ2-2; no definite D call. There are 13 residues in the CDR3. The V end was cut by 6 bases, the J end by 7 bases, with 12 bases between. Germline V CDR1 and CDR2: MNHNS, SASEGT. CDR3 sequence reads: CASRARGNGELFF. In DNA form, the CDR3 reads TGTGCCAGCAGGGCTAGAGGAAACGGGGAGCTGTTTTTT.

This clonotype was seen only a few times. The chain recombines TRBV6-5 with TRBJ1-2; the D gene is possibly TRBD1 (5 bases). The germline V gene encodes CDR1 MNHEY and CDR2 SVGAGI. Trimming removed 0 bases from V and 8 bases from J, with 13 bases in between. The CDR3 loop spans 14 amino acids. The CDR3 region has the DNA TGTGCCAGCAGTTACTCGACGGGAGGGGCGGGCTACACCTTC. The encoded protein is CASSYSTGGAGYTF.

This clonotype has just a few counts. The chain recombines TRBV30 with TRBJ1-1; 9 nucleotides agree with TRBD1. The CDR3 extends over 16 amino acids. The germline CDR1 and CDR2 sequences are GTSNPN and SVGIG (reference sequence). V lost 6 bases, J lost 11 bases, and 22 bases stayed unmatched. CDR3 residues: CACRPLYRGQSGKAFF. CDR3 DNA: TGTGCCTGTAGGCCCCTGTACAGGGGGCAATCTGGGAAGGCTTTCTTT.

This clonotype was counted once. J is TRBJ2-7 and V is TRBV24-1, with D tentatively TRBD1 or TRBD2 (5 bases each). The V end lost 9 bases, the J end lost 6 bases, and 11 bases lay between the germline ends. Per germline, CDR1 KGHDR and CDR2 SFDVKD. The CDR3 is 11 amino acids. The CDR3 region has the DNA TGTGCCACCGGGGACCGTGTCGAGCAGTACTTC. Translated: CATGDRVEQYF.

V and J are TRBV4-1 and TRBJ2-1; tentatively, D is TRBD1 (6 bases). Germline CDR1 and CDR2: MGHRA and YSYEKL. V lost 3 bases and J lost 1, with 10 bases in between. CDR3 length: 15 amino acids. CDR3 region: CASSQYRESYNEQFF. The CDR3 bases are TGCGCCAGCAGCCAGTACAGGGAATCCTACAATGAGCAGTTCTTC.

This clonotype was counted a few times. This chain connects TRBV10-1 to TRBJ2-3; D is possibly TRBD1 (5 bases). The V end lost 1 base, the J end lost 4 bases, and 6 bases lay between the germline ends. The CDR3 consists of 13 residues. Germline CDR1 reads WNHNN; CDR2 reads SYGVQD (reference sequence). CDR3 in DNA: TGCGCCAGCAGTGAGTTGGGGCCAGATACGCAGTATTTT. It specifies CASSELGPDTQYF.

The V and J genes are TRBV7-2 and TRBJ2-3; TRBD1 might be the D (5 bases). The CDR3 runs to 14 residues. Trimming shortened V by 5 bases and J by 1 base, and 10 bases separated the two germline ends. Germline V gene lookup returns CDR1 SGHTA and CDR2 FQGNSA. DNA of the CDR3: TGTGCCAGCAGCGCATTCAGGGGCACAGATACGCAGTATTTT. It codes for CASSAFRGTDTQYF.